This is a list of T cell receptor beta chains from one sample in a study of blood T cells in healthy people across ages. From the 5' RACE reads, TCRdb called clonotypes with MiXCR, one entry per CDR3 protein. Of fewer than 750,000 distinct CDR3 sequences in the sample, around 52% are singletons; the top ten hold about 13%. The sequencing input was blood. The receptors here all came from a woman aged 80 or over in good health. Each CDR3 is given with its conserved first and last residue. The order of the fields is CDR3 DNA, CDR3 protein, D gene, V gene, J gene, CDR3 length, clone size. A D gene is named only where the DNA matches it firmly. Rows may omit the clone size; those that give it use once, few, many or a size class.

CDR3 DNA: TGCAGTGCGGCACAGGGTTACAACAATGAGCAGTACTTC; CDR3 protein: CSAAQGYNNEQYF; D gene: NA; V gene: TRBV20-1; J gene: TRBJ2-5; CDR3 length: 13; clone size: NA
CDR3 DNA: TGTGCCAGCAGCCAAGTGGGGAGTCAGCCCCAGCATTTT; CDR3 protein: CASSQVGSQPQHF; D gene: NA; V gene: TRBV3-1; J gene: TRBJ1-5; CDR3 length: 13; clone size: many
CDR3 DNA: TGTGCCAGCAGTACCGGACAGGTCTTTGGAGAGACCCAGTACTTC; CDR3 protein: CASSTGQVFGETQYF; D gene: TRBD1; V gene: TRBV6-5; J gene: TRBJ2-5; CDR3 length: 15; clone size: few
CDR3 DNA: TGCAGTGCACCCAAAAGCCGGGACGGAGTAAACATTCAGTACTTC; CDR3 protein: CSAPKSRDGVNIQYF; D gene: NA; V gene: TRBV20-1; J gene: TRBJ2-4; CDR3 length: 15; clone size: many
CDR3 DNA: TGTGCCAGCTCCAAAGGACTAGGACCCACAGATACGCAGTATTTT; CDR3 protein: CASSKGLGPTDTQYF; D gene: TRBD2; V gene: TRBV6-4; J gene: TRBJ2-3; CDR3 length: 15; clone size: NA
CDR3 DNA: TGCGCCAGCAGCCGACAGGAAGGTACGCAGTATTTT; CDR3 protein: CASSRQEGTQYF; D gene: NA; V gene: TRBV5-1; J gene: TRBJ2-3; CDR3 length: 12; clone size: few
CDR3 DNA: TGTGCCAGCAGCCAAGATCCAGCGTCCTCCGACGAGCAGTACTTC; CDR3 protein: CASSQDPASSDEQYF; D gene: NA; V gene: TRBV3-1; J gene: TRBJ2-7; CDR3 length: 15; clone size: few
CDR3 DNA: TGTGCCAGCAGCAGCCCCGGACAGGGGGTAATTGAGCAGTACTTC; CDR3 protein: CASSSPGQGVIEQYF; D gene: TRBD1; V gene: TRBV6-5; J gene: TRBJ2-4; CDR3 length: 15; clone size: NA
CDR3 DNA: TGCAGTGGGATTTGGGACAGTATTTTGAACACTGAAGCTTTCTTT; CDR3 protein: CSGIWDSILNTEAFF; D gene: TRBD1; V gene: TRBV20-1; J gene: TRBJ1-1; CDR3 length: 15; clone size: NA
CDR3 DNA: TGTGCCAGCTCACCAGGAGCGGGAGTCTACAACGAGCAGTACTTC; CDR3 protein: CASSPGAGVYNEQYF; D gene: TRBD2; V gene: TRBV18; J gene: TRBJ2-7; CDR3 length: 15; clone size: NA
CDR3 DNA: TGTGCCAGCAGTTTGGGGACTAGTGCTACCTACGAGCAGTACTTC; CDR3 protein: CASSLGTSATYEQYF; D gene: TRBD2; V gene: TRBV27; J gene: TRBJ2-7; CDR3 length: 15; clone size: NA
CDR3 DNA: TGTGCCAGCAGCTTAGTGGGTAGCGGGAGCACAGATACGCAGTATTTT; CDR3 protein: CASSLVGSGSTDTQYF; D gene: TRBD2; V gene: TRBV11-2; J gene: TRBJ2-3; CDR3 length: 16; clone size: many
CDR3 DNA: TGTGCCAGCAGCCCGGGACACACGAGCTCCTACGAGCAGTACTTC; CDR3 protein: CASSPGHTSSYEQYF; D gene: NA; V gene: TRBV28; J gene: TRBJ2-7; CDR3 length: 15; clone size: NA
CDR3 DNA: TGCAGTGCTACCGCTCTAGCGCGACCCACAGATACGCAGTATTTT; CDR3 protein: CSATALARPTDTQYF; D gene: NA; V gene: TRBV20-1; J gene: TRBJ2-3; CDR3 length: 15; clone size: NA
CDR3 DNA: TGCAGTGGGGGGCCGGGACAGGGAGAGAACTATGGCTACACCTTC; CDR3 protein: CSGGPGQGENYGYTF; D gene: TRBD1; V gene: TRBV20-1; J gene: TRBJ1-2; CDR3 length: 15; clone size: NA
CDR3 DNA: TGTGCCACCAGTGATTTCATAGGTGGAGATACGCAGTATTTT; CDR3 protein: CATSDFIGGDTQYF; D gene: NA; V gene: TRBV24-1; J gene: TRBJ2-3; CDR3 length: 14; clone size: NA
CDR3 DNA: TGCAGCGTATCGACTAGCGGGGGGCGGACCGGGGAGCTGTTTTTT; CDR3 protein: CSVSTSGGRTGELFF; D gene: TRBD2; V gene: TRBV29-1; J gene: TRBJ2-2; CDR3 length: 15; clone size: NA
CDR3 DNA: TGTGCCAGCAGCTTAGCGGGGACAGGGCGCGGTTCACCCCCCCACTTT; CDR3 protein: CASSLAGTGRGSPPHF; D gene: TRBD1; V gene: TRBV7-3; J gene: TRBJ1-6; CDR3 length: 16; clone size: NA
CDR3 DNA: TGTGCCAGCCCAAAAACAGGGTCAACTCCTAAAGCCAAAAACATTCAGTACTTC; CDR3 protein: CASPKTGSTPKAKNIQYF; D gene: NA; V gene: TRBV14; J gene: TRBJ2-4; CDR3 length: 18; clone size: NA
CDR3 DNA: TGTGCCACAAGAATACCGAACACTGAAGCTTTCTTT; CDR3 protein: CATRIPNTEAFF; D gene: NA; V gene: TRBV28; J gene: TRBJ1-1; CDR3 length: 12; clone size: NA
CDR3 DNA: TGCAGTGCAGAGAGGGGGACTCTCCAAGAGACCCAGTACTTC; CDR3 protein: CSAERGTLQETQYF; D gene: NA; V gene: TRBV20-1; J gene: TRBJ2-5; CDR3 length: 14; clone size: NA
CDR3 DNA: TGCAGTGCTAAGGGGACTAGCGGGTCCACAGATACGCAGTATTTT; CDR3 protein: CSAKGTSGSTDTQYF; D gene: TRBD2; V gene: TRBV20-1; J gene: TRBJ2-3; CDR3 length: 15; clone size: many
CDR3 DNA: TGCGCCAGCAGTCGCGGATGGGATCAGCCCCAGCATTTT; CDR3 protein: CASSRGWDQPQHF; D gene: NA; V gene: TRBV5-1; J gene: TRBJ1-5; CDR3 length: 13; clone size: NA
CDR3 DNA: TGTGCCACCACGACAGGGCAAAGAAATGGAGATACGCAGTATTTT; CDR3 protein: CATTTGQRNGDTQYF; D gene: TRBD1; V gene: TRBV6-5; J gene: TRBJ2-3; CDR3 length: 15; clone size: many
CDR3 DNA: TGCGCCAGCAGCTTGTCTGGCAGGGGGGGGTACAATGAGCAGTTCTTC; CDR3 protein: CASSLSGRGGYNEQFF; D gene: NA; V gene: TRBV5-1; J gene: TRBJ2-1; CDR3 length: 16; clone size: many
CDR3 DNA: TGTGCCAGCAGCTTTGAGGAGGACAGACTAGGCGAGCAGTACTTC; CDR3 protein: CASSFEEDRLGEQYF; D gene: NA; V gene: TRBV11-2; J gene: TRBJ2-7; CDR3 length: 15; clone size: few
CDR3 DNA: TGCAGTGCTAGAGATCCGACAGACCAAGAGACCCAGTACTTC; CDR3 protein: CSARDPTDQETQYF; D gene: NA; V gene: TRBV20-1; J gene: TRBJ2-5; CDR3 length: 14; clone size: NA
CDR3 DNA: TGTGCCAGCAGCCAGGGGGGGAAGCCCCAGCATTTT; CDR3 protein: CASSQGGKPQHF; D gene: TRBD1; V gene: TRBV11-2; J gene: TRBJ1-5; CDR3 length: 12; clone size: NA
CDR3 DNA: TGCGCCAGCAGCGAGACCATTCATTACAATGAGCAGTTCTTC; CDR3 protein: CASSETIHYNEQFF; D gene: NA; V gene: TRBV5-1; J gene: TRBJ2-1; CDR3 length: 14; clone size: many
CDR3 DNA: TGTGCCAGCAGTGTGTCCCGACAGGGCGACACCGGGGAGCTGTTTTTT; CDR3 protein: CASSVSRQGDTGELFF; D gene: TRBD1; V gene: TRBV2; J gene: TRBJ2-2; CDR3 length: 16; clone size: NA
CDR3 DNA: TGTGCCAGCAGTGCGGGACTAGCGGGGCCCACAGATACGCAGTATTTT; CDR3 protein: CASSAGLAGPTDTQYF; D gene: TRBD2; V gene: TRBV6-1; J gene: TRBJ2-3; CDR3 length: 16; clone size: few
CDR3 DNA: TGTGCCAGCAGCTTGCCAGGGGAGGCAGACATTCAGTACTTC; CDR3 protein: CASSLPGEADIQYF; D gene: NA; V gene: TRBV4-2; J gene: TRBJ2-4; CDR3 length: 14; clone size: NA
CDR3 DNA: TGCAGTGCTACCGGGACAGGCTATGGCTACACCTTC; CDR3 protein: CSATGTGYGYTF; D gene: TRBD1; V gene: TRBV20-1; J gene: TRBJ1-2; CDR3 length: 12; clone size: NA
CDR3 DNA: TGTGCCAGCAGCAGAACTACAGGGGAAAGGCCCCAGCATTTT; CDR3 protein: CASSRTTGERPQHF; D gene: TRBD1; V gene: TRBV7-9; J gene: TRBJ1-5; CDR3 length: 14; clone size: many
CDR3 DNA: TGTGCCACCAGCCCACGACAGGGAAACACTGAAGCTTTCTTT; CDR3 protein: CATSPRQGNTEAFF; D gene: TRBD1; V gene: TRBV15; J gene: TRBJ1-1; CDR3 length: 14; clone size: NA
CDR3 DNA: TGTGCCAGCAGTTCACCGGACGGAGGGACCCAGTACTTC; CDR3 protein: CASSSPDGGTQYF; D gene: NA; V gene: TRBV27; J gene: TRBJ2-5; CDR3 length: 13; clone size: many
CDR3 DNA: TGTGCCAGCAGCTTGGGACGAACTACAGATACGCAGTATTTT; CDR3 protein: CASSLGRTTDTQYF; D gene: NA; V gene: TRBV5-5; J gene: TRBJ2-3; CDR3 length: 14; clone size: many
CDR3 DNA: TGCAGCGTGGGAAAGGGGGGGAACACCGGGGAGCTGTTTTTT; CDR3 protein: CSVGKGGNTGELFF; D gene: NA; V gene: TRBV29-1; J gene: TRBJ2-2; CDR3 length: 14; clone size: once
CDR3 DNA: TGTGCCAGCATCCGTGGGGGGGTGGGCACAGATACGCAGTATTTT; CDR3 protein: CASIRGGVGTDTQYF; D gene: TRBD2; V gene: TRBV7-9; J gene: TRBJ2-3; CDR3 length: 15; clone size: many
CDR3 DNA: TGTGCCAGCAGCCTCGGACGGCCCGACTATGGCTACACCTTC; CDR3 protein: CASSLGRPDYGYTF; D gene: NA; V gene: TRBV6-6; J gene: TRBJ1-2; CDR3 length: 14; clone size: many